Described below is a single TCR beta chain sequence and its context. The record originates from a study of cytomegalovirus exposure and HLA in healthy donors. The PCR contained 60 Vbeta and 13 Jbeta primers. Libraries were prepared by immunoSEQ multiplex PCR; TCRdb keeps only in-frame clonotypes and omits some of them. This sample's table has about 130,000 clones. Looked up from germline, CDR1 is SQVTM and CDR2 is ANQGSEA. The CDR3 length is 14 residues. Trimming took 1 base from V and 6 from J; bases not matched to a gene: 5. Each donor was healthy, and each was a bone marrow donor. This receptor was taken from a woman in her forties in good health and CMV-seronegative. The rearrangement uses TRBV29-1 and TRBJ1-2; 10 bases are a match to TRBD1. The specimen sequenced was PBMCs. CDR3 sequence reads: CSVEGTGGRNGYTF. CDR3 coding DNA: TGCAGCGTTGAAGGGACAGGGGGTAGAAATGGCTACACCTTC. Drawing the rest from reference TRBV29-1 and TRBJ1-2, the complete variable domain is SAVISQKPSRDICQRGTSLTIQCQVDSQVTMMFWYRQQPGQSLTLIATANQGSEATYESGFVIDKFPISRPNLTFSTLTVSNMSPEDSSIYLCSVEGTGGRNGYTFGSGTRLTVV.